This TCR beta chain came from a study of CD8 T cells in acute hepatitis C reinfection. Study details: CD8+ T cells recognizing the HCV NS3-1073 epitope were profiled acutely and after viral clearance. The study, taken as a whole, reports: All groups preferentially used TRBV04 and TRBV06, which was not due to overrepresentation in the naive pool. Few CDR3s matched those for other epitopes.

This CDR3 is built from 13 residues. Trimming stripped 2 bases from V and 4 bases from J, with 9 bases between. Germline CDR1 is MNHEY and CDR2 is SVGAGI. Time point in this sample: naive CD8 control sorted from an acute-time-point sample. Profiling relied on immunoSEQ multiplex PCR, and the TCRdb table lists in-frame clones only, not all of them. The sample has approximately 40,000 clones; 80% to 90% are singletons. Comments on this clone: Antigen: not known.

The gene calls are TRBV6-5 and TRBJ2-7, with no clear D. Sequencing was carried out using naive CD8+ T cells from PBMCs. This TCR was recovered from a young woman who spontaneously cleared hepatitis C infection. The CDR3 DNA sequence: TGTGCCAGCAGTTACCCGAATGGGTACGAGCAGTACTTC. Protein product: CASSYPNGYEQYF.